Detailed here is one T cell receptor (beta chain). Its antigen is not known. With the Oncomine TCR Beta short-read assay, DNA from cultured CD4+ T cells was sequenced. One entry per CDR3 protein results from TCRdb running MiXCR on the PCR reads. Of about 11,000 distinct CDR3 sequences in the sample, roughly half were seen once. Treatment meaning: roughly 11-day PBMC culture with coronavirus spike peptide pools or control peptides (ViraFEST assay). Positive PCR dates ranged from March to December 2020; these dates predated US Alpha, Beta and Delta variants. The sample belongs to a study of vaccination and CD4 T cells after COVID-19. Findings of the study overall: SARS-CoV-2-reactive clonotype medians increased from around 20 to 38, not significantly.

Germline V lookup: CDR1 SEHNR, CDR2 FQNEAQ (reference sequence). Trimming removed 7 bases from V and 2 bases from J, with 6 bases in between. The CDR3 is made up of 12 amino acids. This chain uses TRBV7-9 with TRBJ1-3; D call uncertain. This receptor was identified in a human donor who had recovered from COVID-19. Sequencing input: CD4+ T cells from blood, cultured in vitro. The DNA for the CDR3 is TGTGCCAGCACCCCTGCTGGAAACACCATATATTTT. As protein: CASTPAGNTIYF.